The entry below gives a single T cell receptor (beta chain) sequence along with its context. The assay was immunoSEQ multiplex PCR, and TCRdb's table has in-frame clones only and misses some. This sample carries some 2 million clones, roughly 94% of them seen once, and the ten largest clones take roughly 1%. CD8 cells regarded as naive lacked CD45RO, were positively chosen for CCR7, and omitted terminally differentiated effector memory CD45RA+ cells. This sample was included in a study of shared clonotypes between healthy human individuals. The sequencing input was naive CD8+ T cells sorted from blood. The TCR was taken from a man younger than 35 in good health.

Here the CDR3 reads CASSYSRGVHNQPQHF. The CDR3 DNA is TGTGCCAGCAGTTACTCACGGGGGGTCCACAATCAGCCCCAGCATTTT. The chain combines TRBV6-5 with TRBJ1-5; D is perhaps TRBD1 (5 bases). The V and J ends lost 0 bases and 3 bases respectively, with 12 bases between them. The germline CDR1 and CDR2 sequences are MNHEY and SVGAGI. This CDR3 spans 16 amino acids.